These T cell receptor beta chains were read from a single sample in a study of cytomegalovirus exposure and HLA in healthy donors. Data came from immunoSEQ multiplex PCR; TCRdb stores just in-frame clones and leaves some out. The repertoire holds about 120,000 clones, with roughly 88% as singletons. Sequences were obtained from PBMCs. The receptor set was obtained from a woman under 30 in good health and CMV-seropositive. Each CDR3 is given with its conserved first and last residue. The D gene is left open where the match is weak. Where a row states a size, it is once, few, many or the class of an expanded clone; other rows omit it.

TRBV12-5	TRBJ2-7	TRBD1	.	CASGLGTGYVGYEQYF	TGTGCTAGTGGTTTGGGGACAGGGTACGTTGGCTACGAGCAGTACTTC
TRBV21-1	TRBJ1-4	.	.	CASSKGSHEKLFF	TGTGCCAGCAGCAAAGGTTCTCATGAAAAACTGTTTTTT
TRBV27	TRBJ1-2	TRBD1	.	CASQSDRGGYGYTF	TGTGCCAGCCAATCTGACAGGGGCGGCTATGGCTACACCTTC
TRBV6-6	TRBJ2-1	.	.	CASSYGHEQFF	TGTGCCAGCAGTTACGGGCATGAGCAGTTCTTC
TRBV6-5	TRBJ1-2	.	.	CASSGTNYGYTF	TGTGCCAGCAGCGGGACAAACTATGGCTACACCTTC
TRBV6-1	TRBJ1-2	.	.	CASSEWGANYGYTF	TGTGCCAGCAGTGAATGGGGAGCTAACTATGGCTACACCTTC
TRBV9	TRBJ2-1	.	once	CASSATTGNNEQFF	TGTGCCAGCAGCGCCACGACAGGAAACAATGAGCAGTTCTTC
TRBV7-9	TRBJ2-1	.	.	CASSLSDEQFF	TGTGCCAGCAGCTTAAGCGATGAGCAGTTCTTC
TRBV27	TRBJ1-2	.	few	CASSSRAIYGYTF	TGTGCCAGCAGTTCCAGGGCTATCTATGGCTACACCTTC
TRBV5-5	TRBJ1-2	TRBD1	few	CASSSRGDRATYGYTF	TGTGCCAGCAGCTCCCGAGGGGACAGGGCCACCTATGGCTACACCTTC